This T cell receptor (beta chain) was profiled in a study of blood T cell repertoires in COVID-19. At the level of the study: Sites in the United States, Italy and Spain provided acute and convalescent COVID-19 samples. Nucleic acid was either cDNA or gDNA, and it came from T cells, B-cell-depleted T cells, or PBMCs.

In the study's own analysis: It was from reference gene primer amplification that nucleated cell counts were estimated. Measured with immunoSEQ multiplex PCR; TCRdb has only the in-frame clones, and not every one. The DNA gave D and trimming, while V, J and clone size come from that table. There are 130,000 to 150,000 clones in the sample; over 60% occur only once, and around 14% lies in the top ten. This clone is a singleton in its sample. This CDR3 is 14 amino acids long. CDR1 and CDR2 from the germline V gene are SGHNT and YYREEE (reference sequence). V lost 1 base, J lost 6 bases, and 5 bases stayed unmatched.

The sample comprised peripheral blood. This receptor was taken from a man older than 75 with acute or convalescent COVID-19. V and J are TRBV5-4 and TRBJ1-2; 8 bases agree with TRBD1. The CDR3 region has the DNA TGTGCCAGCAGCTTGAATGCAGGGGGCGATGGCTACACCTTC. Residues: CASSLNAGGDGYTF.